This T cell receptor (beta chain) was documented in a study of glioma-infiltrating T cells. This CDR3 region has 14 residues. V lost 3 bases and J lost 1, with 11 bases in between. Germline loops: CDR1 DFQATT, CDR2 SNEGSKA (reference sequence). This clonotype occurred a few times. Antigen specificity is unknown. Amplification of TCR alpha and beta CDR3 regions from RNA used iRepertoire nested multiplex PCR. TCRdb reprocessed the multiplex PCR reads with MiXCR, giving one entry per CDR3 protein. The sample has a few hundred thousand distinct CDR3 sequences; around 45% are singletons. General study findings and limits: CDR3 overlap between tissue and blood was very small. Shared blood CDR3 signature motifs marked patients with low tissue-blood divergence.

Sequenced sample: glioma tissue, nonneoplastic brain tissue, or PBMCs (not recorded which). This clonotype was obtained from a human donor with low-grade glioma or glioblastoma, undergoing nonglioma brain surgery, or in good health (not recorded which). V and J are TRBV20-1 and TRBJ2-3, with unresolved D. The CDR3 loop is CSARRLWGTDTQYF. The CDR3 bases are TGCAGTGCTAGGAGACTCTGGGGCACAGATACGCAGTATTTT.